These T cell receptor beta chains were read from a single sample in a study of blood T cell repertoires in COVID-19. The table came from immunoSEQ multiplex PCR; TCRdb's copy has only in-frame clones and leaves some out. The sample has over 400,000 clones, approximately 85% seen once. Sequenced sample: peripheral blood. The receptors were gathered from a human donor in a cohort sampled during active COVID-19. Each CDR3 is given with its conserved first and last residue. D genes are given only for firm matches. Expanded clones get a size class; other rows say once, few or many, or leave the size out.

V gene	clone size	J gene	D gene	CDR3 DNA	CDR3 protein
TRBV5-5	NA	TRBJ1-5	TRBD1	TGTGCCAGCAGCTGGACAGGGGGTGATCAGCCCCAGCATTTT	CASSWTGGDQPQHF
TRBV19	NA	TRBJ2-1	TRBD1	TGTGCCACCCGGGACAGGGATACAAGTTGGAATGAGCAGTTCTTC	CATRDRDTSWNEQFF
TRBV18	NA	TRBJ2-2	NA	TGTGCCAGCTCACCGGGCGGGGTTGACACCGGGGAGCTGTTTTTT	CASSPGGVDTGELFF
TRBV7-3	once	TRBJ2-1	TRBD2	TGTGCCAGCAGCACTTCGGGGGGGAGTAGCTACAATGAGCAGTTCTTC	CASSTSGGSSYNEQFF
TRBV11-2	NA	TRBJ2-3	TRBD2	TGTGCCAGCAGCCGCAGACTAGCGGCAACTCGCACAGATACGCAGTATTTT	CASSRRLAATRTDTQYF
TRBV5-1	NA	TRBJ2-3	TRBD2	TGCGCCAGCAGCTTAAGCGGGAGGCTCACAGATACGCAGTATTTT	CASSLSGRLTDTQYF
TRBV28	NA	TRBJ2-7	TRBD2	TGTGCCAGCACCTCAATTGGAGTAGCGGGGGGGTATGGGCAGTACTTC	CASTSIGVAGGYGQYF
TRBV19	NA	TRBJ2-2	TRBD1	TGTGCCAGTAGTAAGGGACAGGGGAACACCGGGGAGCTGTTTTTT	CASSKGQGNTGELFF
TRBV6-5	NA	TRBJ1-1	NA	TGTGCCAGCAACGGACGGGCGGGTGTAAACACTGAAGCTTTCTTT	CASNGRAGVNTEAFF
TRBV7-8	NA	TRBJ1-4	TRBD1	TGTGCCAGCAGCTTAGCTTGGGGACAGGGGGCGACAACTAATGAAAAACTGTTTTTT	CASSLAWGQGATTNEKLFF
TRBV6-1	NA	TRBJ2-3	NA	TGTGCCAGCAGTGAAGCCGCCGGGAGTACGCAGTATTTT	CASSEAAGSTQYF
TRBV10-3	NA	TRBJ2-5	NA	TGTGCCATCAGTGAGAGTGGGAGTTGGGAGACCCAGTACTTC	CAISESGSWETQYF
TRBV18	NA	TRBJ1-1	NA	TGTGCCAGCTCACGGACAGATCAATCGGGCACTGAAGCTTTCTTT	CASSRTDQSGTEAFF
TRBV5-5	NA	TRBJ2-1	TRBD2	TGTGCCAGCGGCCTCCGGGGTAGCGGGGGTTACAATGAGCAGTTCTTC	CASGLRGSGGYNEQFF
TRBV4-3	NA	TRBJ2-7	NA	TGCGCCAGCAGCCAAAGGCGGCTGGCTCAGAACGAGCAGTACTTC	CASSQRRLAQNEQYF
TRBV7-9	few	TRBJ2-2	NA	TGTGCCAGCAGCTTATCGTGGTTCGAGACCGGGGAGCTGTTTTTT	CASSLSWFETGELFF
TRBV5-4	NA	TRBJ2-3	TRBD2	TGTGCCAGCAGCCTTGGGGGAGGGCTTACAGATACGCAGTATTTT	CASSLGGGLTDTQYF
TRBV6-5	NA	TRBJ1-3	TRBD1	TGTGCCAGCACCCTCGGGACAGGGTCGGGAAACACCATATATTTT	CASTLGTGSGNTIYF
TRBV6-6	NA	TRBJ1-3	NA	TGTGCCAGCACCTCGGTCAACTCTGGAAACACCATATATTTT	CASTSVNSGNTIYF
TRBV19	NA	TRBJ1-1	NA	TGTGCCACCAAAACGGGACACCTGGGAACTGAAGCTTTCTTT	CATKTGHLGTEAFF
TRBV14	once	TRBJ1-1	TRBD1	TGTGCCAGCAGCCTTAGGACAGGGGGCTCGGACACTGAAGCTTTCTTT	CASSLRTGGSDTEAFF
TRBV2	NA	TRBJ2-7	TRBD2	TGTGCCAGCACTGGACTAGCGGGAGCGGGAGAGCAGTACTTC	CASTGLAGAGEQYF